This passage covers 12 T cell receptor beta chains from one sample sequenced in a study of cytomegalovirus exposure and HLA in healthy donors (dated by TCRdb to the late 2010s). To prepare the library, the immunoSEQ multiplex PCR assay was applied. For the multiplex PCR, a mixture combining 60 forward primers for TCR Vbeta segments and 13 reverse primers for TCR Jbeta segments was used. TCRdb provides this immuneACCESS table in a form limited to in-frame rearrangements. Some clones are lacking; in checked studies, under half of them reflect an unresolved V gene, and why the rest are absent is not known. Recorded for this sample are fewer than 250,000 clones; approximately 87% of them occurred a single time. The ten largest clones take up about 1.2% of the sample. The sample taken for sequencing was PBMCs. These receptors were collected from a human donor in good health.

J is TRBJ2-1 and V is TRBV5-1; no clear D. V lost 2 bases and J 0 bases, leaving 9 bases between the germline ends. Germline V gene sequence: CDR1 SGHRS, CDR2 YFSETQ. CDR3 length: 15 amino acids. The CDR3, as DNA: TGCGCCAGCAGCTTCTTGCGGAGCTCCTACAATGAGCAGTTCTTC. This encodes CASSFLRSSYNEQFF.

The chain uses TRBV27 and TRBJ1-1; D is perhaps TRBD1 (6 bases). Deletions cut 4 bases from V and 0 bases from J, with 15 bases between. The CDR3 loop spans 16 amino acids. Germline CDR1 reads MNHEY; CDR2 reads SMNVEV (reference sequence). The CDR3 sequence: CASSSVNTGMNTEAFF. The CDR3 bases are TGTGCCAGCAGTTCCGTCAATACAGGGATGAACACTGAAGCTTTCTTT.

The chain employs TRBV9 and TRBJ2-7; TRBD2 aligns across 9 bases. The CDR3 loop spans 16 amino acids. V shed 7 bases and J 2 bases; nucleotides not matched to a gene: 13. Germline V CDR1 and CDR2: SGDLS, YYNGEE. The DNA of the CDR3 is TGTGCCAGCTCTCCTCGGGGGGCGGGAGGGGCCTACGAGCAGTACTTC. Amino acid sequence: CASSPRGAGGAYEQYF.

The CDR3, as DNA: TGCGCCAGCAGCCGCCGGGACAGGGGCACTGAAGCTTTCTTT. Translating gives CASSRRDRGTEAFF. The chain recombines TRBV5-1 with TRBJ1-1; TRBD1 matches 10 bases. V lost 4 bases to trimming and J lost 4 bases; unmatched junction nucleotides: 4. Germline V gene sequence: CDR1 SGHRS, CDR2 YFSETQ. This CDR3 has 14 residues.

The chain uses TRBV6-1 and TRBJ2-5, with a possible D match to TRBD1 (6 bases). CDR3 length equals 15 residues. Between the trimmed V and J ends, which lost 5 bases and 5 bases, there was a span of 18 bases. The germline gives CDR1 MNHNS, CDR2 SASEGT. The CDR3 region is CASSPLRTARETQYF. CDR3 DNA: TGTGCCAGCAGTCCCCTCCGGACAGCCCGGGAGACCCAGTACTTC.

The gene calls are TRBV28 and TRBJ2-7; D unclear. Germline V gives CDR1 MDHEN, CDR2 SYDVKM. The CDR3 contains 14 residues. Trimming removed 1 base from V and 6 bases from J, with 13 bases in between. The CDR3 DNA reads TGTGCCAGCAGTTTATTCGTGAGAGTCCTCGAGCAGTACTTC. As protein: CASSLFVRVLEQYF.

This clone has more than one count but fewer than ten. The gene calls are TRBV7-8 and TRBJ1-2; D may be TRBD1 (5 bases). Germline V gene lookup returns CDR1 SGHVS and CDR2 FQNEAQ. V dropped 1 base and J dropped 5 bases, with 11 bases sitting between them. CDR3 length: 14 amino acids. DNA for the CDR3: TGTGCCAGCAGCTTAGACACAGGCGAATATGGCTACACCTTC. Translated, it gives CASSLDTGEYGYTF.

In this sample, this clone turned up once. CDR3 loop: CASNRDRSSYEQYF. In DNA, the CDR3 is TGTGCCAGCAACCGGGACAGGAGCTCCTACGAGCAGTACTTC. V gene TRBV6-1 combines with J gene TRBJ2-7, with 8 bases fitting TRBD1. Trimming took 7 bases from V and 0 from J; bases not matched to a gene: 5. Germline lookup yields CDR1 MNHNS and CDR2 SASEGT. The CDR3 length is 14 residues.

The chain combines TRBV4-1 with TRBJ1-5; D uncertain. V gave up 2 bases and J gave up 2 bases, with 7 bases separating them. Germline V gene data show CDR1 as MGHRA and CDR2 as YSYEKL. The CDR3 sequence is 14 residues long. CDR3 bases: TGCGCCAGCAGCCAACGATTAGGCAATCAGCCCCAGCATTTT. Encoded protein: CASSQRLGNQPQHF.

The count of this clone is one. J is TRBJ2-3 and V is TRBV27, with 11 bases fitting TRBD2. Germline CDR1 is MNHEY and CDR2 is SMNVEV (reference sequence). The CDR3 extends over 18 amino acids. Trimming removed 6 bases from V and 2 bases from J; junction bases left unmatched: 13. Written as DNA, the CDR3 is TGTGCCAGCAGCGTTCGTAGCGGGAGGGCCCCCCACACAGATACGCAGTATTTT. It codes for CASSVRSGRAPHTDTQYF.

V usage is TRBV28 and J usage is TRBJ1-2, with 10 nucleotides matching TRBD1. The junction had 16 bases not matched to a gene; V was cut back by 7 bases and J by 8 bases. The germline gives CDR1 MDHEN, CDR2 SYDVKM. This CDR3 spans 16 amino acids. In DNA, the CDR3 is TGTGCCAGCAACTTGACTCCGAGGGACAGGGGTCCCGGCTACACCTTC. Translation gives CASNLTPRDRGPGYTF.

The chain has TRBV14 and TRBJ1-1, with no clear D. The CDR3 contains 13 residues. In germline, CDR1 is SGHDN, CDR2 FVKESK. The V end was cut by 0 bases, the J end by 3 bases, with 5 bases between. CDR3 sequence (DNA): TGTGCCAGCAGCCAAGATCCCTACACTGAAGCTTTCTTT. This sequence encodes CASSQDPYTEAFF.